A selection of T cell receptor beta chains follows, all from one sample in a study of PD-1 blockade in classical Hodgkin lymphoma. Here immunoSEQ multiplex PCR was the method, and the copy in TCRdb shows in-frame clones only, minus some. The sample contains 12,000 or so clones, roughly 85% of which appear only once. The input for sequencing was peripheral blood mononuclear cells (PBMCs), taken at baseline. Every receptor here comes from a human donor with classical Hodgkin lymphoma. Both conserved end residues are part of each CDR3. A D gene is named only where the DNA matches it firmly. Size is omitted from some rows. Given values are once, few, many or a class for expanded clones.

CDR3 DNA: TGTGCCAGCAACAAAGTACGAAAGACCTATGGCTACACCTTC
CDR3 protein: CASNKVRKTYGYTF
clone size: NA
D gene: NA
V gene: TRBV5-2
J gene: TRBJ1-2

CDR3 DNA: TGTGCCATCAGTTCGCAAGAGACCCAGTACTTC
CDR3 protein: CAISSQETQYF
clone size: NA
D gene: NA
V gene: TRBV10-3
J gene: TRBJ2-5

CDR3 DNA: TGTGCCAGCAGTGAGGGCAGGGTCCAAGAGACCCAGTACTTC
CDR3 protein: CASSEGRVQETQYF
clone size: NA
D gene: NA
V gene: TRBV6-1
J gene: TRBJ2-5

CDR3 DNA: TGTGCCAGCAGCCAAAACGACTATGGCTACACCTTC
CDR3 protein: CASSQNDYGYTF
clone size: NA
D gene: NA
V gene: TRBV16
J gene: TRBJ1-2

CDR3 DNA: TGTGCCAGCTCACCAGAAGGTACGGGTCCGTTGACTGAAGCTTTCTTT
CDR3 protein: CASSPEGTGPLTEAFF
clone size: few
D gene: NA
V gene: TRBV18
J gene: TRBJ1-1

CDR3 DNA: TGTGCCAGCAGCCCACGTGAGGGGCCGAACTACTACGAGCAGTACTTC
CDR3 protein: CASSPREGPNYYEQYF
clone size: once
D gene: NA
V gene: TRBV11-3
J gene: TRBJ2-7

CDR3 DNA: TGTGCCAGCAGTTTAGCCGGACAGTACACTGAAGCTTTCTTT
CDR3 protein: CASSLAGQYTEAFF
clone size: NA
D gene: NA
V gene: TRBV27
J gene: TRBJ1-1

CDR3 DNA: TGTGCCAGTAGTATAGATCTCGAAGAACAAGAGACCCAGTACTTC
CDR3 protein: CASSIDLEEQETQYF
clone size: NA
D gene: NA
V gene: TRBV19
J gene: TRBJ2-5

CDR3 DNA: TGCAGCCTCGGGGACACTGAAGCTTTCTTT
CDR3 protein: CSLGDTEAFF
clone size: NA
D gene: NA
V gene: TRBV29-1
J gene: TRBJ1-1

CDR3 DNA: TGTGCCAGCAGTTCGACAGGGTGGATTGAAAAACTGTTTTTT
CDR3 protein: CASSSTGWIEKLFF
clone size: NA
D gene: TRBD1
V gene: TRBV27
J gene: TRBJ1-4

CDR3 DNA: TGCGCCAGCATTTGTGAGTCGAACACTGAAGCTTTCTTT
CDR3 protein: CASICESNTEAFF
clone size: NA
D gene: NA
V gene: TRBV10-1
J gene: TRBJ1-1

CDR3 DNA: TGTGCCAGCAGCCGTCGGGAGGGGACCTCTGAAGAGCAGTACTTC
CDR3 protein: CASSRREGTSEEQYF
clone size: NA
D gene: TRBD2
V gene: TRBV4-2
J gene: TRBJ2-7

CDR3 DNA: TGTGCCAGCACGGCCCCCACACGTGGCTACACCTTC
CDR3 protein: CASTAPTRGYTF
clone size: NA
D gene: NA
V gene: TRBV19
J gene: TRBJ1-2

CDR3 DNA: TGCGCCAGCAGCCTGGGGAGCCCGAACACTGAAGCTTTCTTT
CDR3 protein: CASSLGSPNTEAFF
clone size: NA
D gene: NA
V gene: TRBV5-1
J gene: TRBJ1-1

CDR3 DNA: TGTGCCAGCAGTAAACAGGGAACTGACTCACCCCTCCACTTT
CDR3 protein: CASSKQGTDSPLHF
clone size: NA
D gene: NA
V gene: TRBV6-5
J gene: TRBJ1-6

CDR3 DNA: TGCAGCGTTCAAGGGGACGGGAACACCGGGGAGCTGTTTTTT
CDR3 protein: CSVQGDGNTGELFF
clone size: NA
D gene: NA
V gene: TRBV29-1
J gene: TRBJ2-2

CDR3 DNA: TGTGCCAGCAGCCTCACCGATGGGGGCAATCAGCCCCAGCATTTT
CDR3 protein: CASSLTDGGNQPQHF
clone size: NA
D gene: NA
V gene: TRBV11-2
J gene: TRBJ1-5

CDR3 DNA: TGTGCCAGCTCGGGGACAGACGGGAGCACAGATACGCAGTATTTT
CDR3 protein: CASSGTDGSTDTQYF
clone size: NA
D gene: TRBD1
V gene: TRBV18
J gene: TRBJ2-3

CDR3 DNA: TGTGCCAGTAGTGCCCAACTAGCGGGGGGGCCCCACGAGCAGTACTTC
CDR3 protein: CASSAQLAGGPHEQYF
clone size: NA
D gene: TRBD2
V gene: TRBV19
J gene: TRBJ2-7

CDR3 DNA: TGTGCCAGCAGCTTAACAATTCTCTTCTTAGAGGGTCCAACTAATGAAAAACTGTTTTTT
CDR3 protein: CASSLTILFLEGPTNEKLFF
clone size: NA
D gene: NA
V gene: TRBV9
J gene: TRBJ1-4

CDR3 DNA: TGTGCCAGAAGTCCCCTCGAGCGGGGAAGCTATGGCTACACCTTC
CDR3 protein: CARSPLERGSYGYTF
clone size: NA
D gene: NA
V gene: TRBV5-3
J gene: TRBJ1-2

CDR3 DNA: TGTGCCAGCAGACGGGACAGGGTCAATCAGCCCCAGCATTTT
CDR3 protein: CASRRDRVNQPQHF
clone size: NA
D gene: TRBD1
V gene: TRBV27
J gene: TRBJ1-5

CDR3 DNA: TGCAGCGTTGACAGCGGGGGAAGCTACGAGCAGTACTTC
CDR3 protein: CSVDSGGSYEQYF
clone size: NA
D gene: TRBD2
V gene: TRBV29-1
J gene: TRBJ2-7

CDR3 DNA: TGTGCCAGTAGTACGCCGGGACAGGGGGCAAGGCTGGCTTTCTTT
CDR3 protein: CASSTPGQGARLAFF
clone size: NA
D gene: TRBD1
V gene: TRBV19
J gene: TRBJ1-1

CDR3 DNA: TGTGCCAGCAGCCGTCGGGCAACTAATGAAAAACTGTTTTTT
CDR3 protein: CASSRRATNEKLFF
clone size: NA
D gene: NA
V gene: TRBV11-1
J gene: TRBJ1-4

CDR3 DNA: TGTGCCTGGAGTGTGAAGAGGGAAAGTGAAAAACTGTTTTTT
CDR3 protein: CAWSVKRESEKLFF
clone size: once
D gene: NA
V gene: TRBV30
J gene: TRBJ1-4

CDR3 DNA: TGTGCCATCAGTGAGTCAGGGAACACTGAAGCTTTCTTT
CDR3 protein: CAISESGNTEAFF
clone size: NA
D gene: NA
V gene: TRBV10-3
J gene: TRBJ1-1

CDR3 DNA: TGCGCCAGCAGCTTGGCAGGGGGAAGCTCCTACGAGCAGTACTTC
CDR3 protein: CASSLAGGSSYEQYF
clone size: NA
D gene: TRBD1
V gene: TRBV5-1
J gene: TRBJ2-7

CDR3 DNA: TGTGCCAGCAGTTACTCGACAGCCGAGGATGGCTACACCTTC
CDR3 protein: CASSYSTAEDGYTF
clone size: NA
D gene: NA
V gene: TRBV6-5
J gene: TRBJ1-2

CDR3 DNA: TGTGCTAGCAGCTTAGGGGCCCTAATCATCGAGACCCAGTACTTC
CDR3 protein: CASSLGALIIETQYF
clone size: NA
D gene: NA
V gene: TRBV7-7
J gene: TRBJ2-5

CDR3 DNA: TGTGCCAGCTCACCAAGTGTCGGCGGAACAACCTACGAGCAGTACTTC
CDR3 protein: CASSPSVGGTTYEQYF
clone size: NA
D gene: NA
V gene: TRBV18
J gene: TRBJ2-7

CDR3 DNA: TGTGCCAGCAGCTCCGGACTAGCGGGATGGGACGAGCAGTTCTTC
CDR3 protein: CASSSGLAGWDEQFF
clone size: NA
D gene: TRBD2
V gene: TRBV11-2
J gene: TRBJ2-1

CDR3 DNA: TGTGCCAGCAGTTTATCTGCGGAGGGGACTGGGGCCAACGTCCTGACTTTC
CDR3 protein: CASSLSAEGTGANVLTF
clone size: NA
D gene: NA
V gene: TRBV28
J gene: TRBJ2-6

CDR3 DNA: TGCAGCGTACCGAAGGGCCATGGCTACACCTTC
CDR3 protein: CSVPKGHGYTF
clone size: few
D gene: NA
V gene: TRBV29-1
J gene: TRBJ1-2

CDR3 DNA: TGTGCCAGCAGCTTAGCGGGAGCTTACAATGAGCAGTTCTTC
CDR3 protein: CASSLAGAYNEQFF
clone size: NA
D gene: NA
V gene: TRBV7-9
J gene: TRBJ2-1

CDR3 DNA: TGTGCCAGCAGCTTAGACCTTCAATCGGGGACCCAGTACTTC
CDR3 protein: CASSLDLQSGTQYF
clone size: NA
D gene: NA
V gene: TRBV7-2
J gene: TRBJ2-5

CDR3 DNA: TGTGCCAGCAGCCCCGGGACTAGCGGGAACTCAGATACGCAGTATTTT
CDR3 protein: CASSPGTSGNSDTQYF
clone size: NA
D gene: TRBD2
V gene: TRBV7-9
J gene: TRBJ2-3

CDR3 DNA: TGCGCCAGCAGCCAAGGTACTAGCGGGGGGGTCCTTGGGGAGCAGTTCTTC
CDR3 protein: CASSQGTSGGVLGEQFF
clone size: NA
D gene: TRBD2
V gene: TRBV4-1
J gene: TRBJ2-1

CDR3 DNA: TGTGCCAGCAGCTCATTAGGAGCCTACGAGCAGTACTTC
CDR3 protein: CASSSLGAYEQYF
clone size: NA
D gene: NA
V gene: TRBV5-6
J gene: TRBJ2-7

CDR3 DNA: TGTGCCAGCAGCAGCCCTTCCGGGACAGGCCTCTACGAGCAGTACTTC
CDR3 protein: CASSSPSGTGLYEQYF
clone size: NA
D gene: TRBD1
V gene: TRBV5-6
J gene: TRBJ2-7

CDR3 DNA: TGCGCCAGCAGCTTTGGACAGGCCCGCAACTATGGCTACACCTTC
CDR3 protein: CASSFGQARNYGYTF
clone size: NA
D gene: TRBD1
V gene: TRBV5-1
J gene: TRBJ1-2

CDR3 DNA: TGCGCCAGCAGCCTCCGGACGGAAGGTGGGACCCAGTACTTC
CDR3 protein: CASSLRTEGGTQYF
clone size: NA
D gene: NA
V gene: TRBV5-1
J gene: TRBJ2-5

CDR3 DNA: TGTGCCAGCAGCTGGACTAGCACAGATACGCAGTATTTT
CDR3 protein: CASSWTSTDTQYF
clone size: NA
D gene: NA
V gene: TRBV5-4
J gene: TRBJ2-3

CDR3 DNA: TGTGCCAGCAGCACCCGACTAGCGGGAGGGACTGAGCAGTTCTTC
CDR3 protein: CASSTRLAGGTEQFF
clone size: NA
D gene: TRBD2
V gene: TRBV9
J gene: TRBJ2-1

CDR3 DNA: TGTGCTAGTGGTTTGGCGGGGGCTAGGGAGCTGTTTTTT
CDR3 protein: CASGLAGARELFF
clone size: NA
D gene: NA
V gene: TRBV12-5
J gene: TRBJ2-2

CDR3 DNA: TGTGCCAGCAGCTTAGGGACTAGCGGGAGAGATACGCAGTATTTT
CDR3 protein: CASSLGTSGRDTQYF
clone size: NA
D gene: TRBD2
V gene: TRBV7-9
J gene: TRBJ2-3

CDR3 DNA: TGTGCCAGCAGCCAACATCTTAGCGGGGGGGTTTCAGATACGCAGTATTTT
CDR3 protein: CASSQHLSGGVSDTQYF
clone size: NA
D gene: TRBD2
V gene: TRBV4-2
J gene: TRBJ2-3

CDR3 DNA: TGTGCCAGCAGAAAAGCACCGGACTATGGCTACACCTTC
CDR3 protein: CASRKAPDYGYTF
clone size: medium-sized
D gene: NA
V gene: TRBV6-6
J gene: TRBJ1-2

CDR3 DNA: TGCAGCGTTGAAGGCTCAACCTACGAGCAGTACTTC
CDR3 protein: CSVEGSTYEQYF
clone size: NA
D gene: NA
V gene: TRBV29-1
J gene: TRBJ2-7

CDR3 DNA: TGTGCCAGCAGGGGCAGGGTAAACACAGATACGCAGTATTTT
CDR3 protein: CASRGRVNTDTQYF
clone size: NA
D gene: NA
V gene: TRBV7-9
J gene: TRBJ2-3

CDR3 DNA: TGTGCCAGCAGCTTGGGACCTACTAGCACAGATACGCAGTATTTT
CDR3 protein: CASSLGPTSTDTQYF
clone size: NA
D gene: NA
V gene: TRBV5-4
J gene: TRBJ2-3

CDR3 DNA: TGTGCCAGCAGTGAACTTCGGGGGAGGCCGAGCACAGATACGCAGTATTTT
CDR3 protein: CASSELRGRPSTDTQYF
clone size: NA
D gene: NA
V gene: TRBV6-1
J gene: TRBJ2-3

CDR3 DNA: TGTGCCAGCAGTGTTGAAGGGAATGAGCAGTTCTTC
CDR3 protein: CASSVEGNEQFF
clone size: NA
D gene: NA
V gene: TRBV2
J gene: TRBJ2-1